This TCR beta chain derives from a study of T cells in Graves' hyperthyroidism and ophthalmopathy. Study-level results: Blood also carried most thyroid clonotypes expanded above 0.001.

Ten or more counts support this clonotype. Its antigen remains unknown. TCR beta CDR3 sequences were amplified from RNA transcripts. Researchers ran a first-round RT-PCR on the TCR CDR3 using the HTBI primer set. Via MiXCR, TCRdb re-called the multiplex PCR reads, giving one row per CDR3 protein. The table lists fewer than 600,000 distinct CDR3 sequences, approximately 15% of them singletons. V was pared by 0 bases and J by 2 bases, with 18 bases between. Germline CDR1 GTSNPN, CDR2 SVGIG (reference sequence). The CDR3 contains 17 residues. Sequenced: blood. The chain carries TRBV30 and TRBJ2-3; weak D call: TRBD2 (6 bases). The clonotype was recovered from a woman between 18 and 29 years old with Graves' hyperthyroidism. The CDR3 loop reads CAWSVGTSRISTDTQYF. The CDR3 DNA reads TGTGCCTGGAGTGTAGGCACTAGCCGGATATCCACAGATACGCAGTATTTT.